Listed below are T cell receptor beta chains from one sample, sequenced in a study of molecular identifiers for immune sequencing clone quantification. Each CDR3 protein gets one entry after TCRdb re-called the PCR reads with MiXCR. The data show approximately 320,000 distinct CDR3 sequences, roughly a quarter seen once. Sequencing used naive CD8+ T cells from blood, with Jurkat cell RNA spiked in. These receptors were obtained from a human donor in good health. Some libraries in this study had Jurkat cell RNA spiked in. CDR3s include the opening cysteine and the closing phenylalanine or tryptophan. D genes are given only for firm matches. Clone size appears in some rows only: once, few, many, or a class for an expanded clone.

V,J,D,size,CDR3,DNA
TRBV27,TRBJ1-2,-,-,CASSSDNYGYTF,TGTGCCAGCAGTTCGGATAACTATGGCTACACCTTC
TRBV12-3/TRBV12-4,TRBJ2-2,-,-,CASGFRTVRSSTGELFF,TGTGCCAGCGGTTTTAGGACAGTTAGGTCGAGCACCGGGGAGCTGTTTTTT
TRBV4-1,TRBJ2-2,TRBD2,few,CASSNSGGVNTGELFF,TGCGCCAGCAGCAATAGCGGGGGGGTCAACACCGGGGAGCTGTTTTTT
TRBV12-3/TRBV12-4,TRBJ1-1,-,few,CASSLVAFEAFF,TGTGCCAGCAGTTTAGTCGCGTTTGAAGCTTTCTTT
TRBV5-6,TRBJ2-7,TRBD1,-,CASSPPGQGSYEQYF,TGTGCCAGCAGCCCTCCCGGACAGGGTTCCTACGAGCAGTACTTC
TRBV12-3/TRBV12-4,TRBJ1-2,-,-,CASSSEYTWGNYGYTF,TGTGCCAGCAGTTCCGAGTACACTTGGGGTAACTATGGCTACACCTTC
TRBV6-6,TRBJ1-1,TRBD1,many,CASSPGTGLTEAFF,TGTGCCAGCAGTCCCGGGACAGGCCTGACTGAAGCTTTCTTT
TRBV25-1,TRBJ2-7,TRBD2,-,CASSGPGLAYEQYF,TGTGCCAGCAGTGGCCCGGGACTAGCCTACGAGCAGTACTTC
TRBV6-5,TRBJ2-7,TRBD2,many,CASSYTSGSNEQYF,TGTGCCAGCAGTTATACTAGCGGGAGTAACGAGCAGTACTTC
TRBV6-2/TRBV6-3,TRBJ2-3,-,few,CASSAQGFTDTQYF,TGTGCCAGCAGCGCACAGGGTTTTACAGATACGCAGTATTTT
TRBV19,TRBJ2-2,-,few,CASSIWKITGELFF,TGTGCCAGTAGTATATGGAAGATCACCGGGGAGCTGTTTTTT
TRBV7-2,TRBJ2-7,-,few,CASSLAYTAYEQYF,TGTGCCAGCAGCTTAGCGTATACCGCCTACGAGCAGTACTTC
TRBV4-1,TRBJ1-1,-,few,CASSQDYQGGTEAFF,TGCGCCAGCAGCCAAGATTACCAGGGAGGCACTGAAGCTTTCTTT
TRBV7-9,TRBJ2-3,-,many,CASSLSSVGDTQYF,TGTGCCAGCAGCTTAAGCTCGGTCGGAGATACGCAGTATTTT